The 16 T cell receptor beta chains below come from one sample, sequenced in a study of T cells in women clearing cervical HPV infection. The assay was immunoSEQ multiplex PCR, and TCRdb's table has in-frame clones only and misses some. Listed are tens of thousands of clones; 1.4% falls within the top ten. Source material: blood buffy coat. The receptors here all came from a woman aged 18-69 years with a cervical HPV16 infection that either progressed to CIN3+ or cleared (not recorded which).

CDR3 sequence: CASSLGASGTLSETQYF. The CDR3 DNA, read in part, is TGCGCCAGCAGCTTGGGTGCTAGCGGTACACTTTCGGAGACC. The chain couples TRBV5-1 to TRBJ2-5; TRBD2 aligns across 7 bases. The read ends 3 residues before the CDR3 terminus; that terminus is restored from the germline J gene. Germline V gene data show CDR1 as SGHRS and CDR2 as YFSETQ. Trimming at V came to 0 bases and at J to 5 bases, leaving 13 bases not matched to a gene. The CDR3 has 17 amino acids.

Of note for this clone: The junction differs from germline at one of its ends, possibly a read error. The sequenced part of the CDR3 DNA is TGCGCCAGCAGCCCGAACGCCGCTAGCGGGAGGATGTACGAG. This encodes CASSPNAASGRMYE. The complete CDR3 protein is CASSPNAASGRMYEQYF. V and J are TRBV4-2 and TRBJ2-7; 11 bases fit TRBD2. The read ends 3 residues before the CDR3 terminus; that terminus is restored from the germline J gene. This CDR3 comprises 17 residues. CDR1 LGHNA and CDR2 YNFKEQ come from the germline V gene.

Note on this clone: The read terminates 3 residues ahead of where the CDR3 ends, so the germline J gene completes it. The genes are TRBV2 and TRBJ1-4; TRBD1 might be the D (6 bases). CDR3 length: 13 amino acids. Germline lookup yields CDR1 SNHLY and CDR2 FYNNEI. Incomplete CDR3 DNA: TGTGCCAGCAGTCAACAGGGTGGATCACCA. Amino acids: CASSQQGGSP. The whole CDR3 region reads CASSQQGGSPLFF. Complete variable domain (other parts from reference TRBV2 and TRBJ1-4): EPEVTQTPSHQVTQMGQEVILRCVPISNHLYFYWYRQILGQKVEFLVSFYNNEISEKSEIFDDQFSVERPDGSNFTLKIRSTKLEDSAMYFCASSQQGGSPLFFGSGTQLSVL.

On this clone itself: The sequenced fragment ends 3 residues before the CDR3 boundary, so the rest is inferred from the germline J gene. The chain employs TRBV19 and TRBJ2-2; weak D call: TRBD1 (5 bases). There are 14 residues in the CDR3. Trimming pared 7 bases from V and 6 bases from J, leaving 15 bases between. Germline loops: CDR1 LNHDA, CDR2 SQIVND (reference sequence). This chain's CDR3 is CASIQGRLAGELFF. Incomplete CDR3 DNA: TGTGCCAGTATCCAGGGTCGGTTGGCCGGGGAG. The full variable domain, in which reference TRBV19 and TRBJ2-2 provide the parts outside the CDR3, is DGGITQSPKYLFRKEGQNVTLSCEQNLNHDAMYWYRQDPGQGLRLIYYSQIVNDFQKGDIAEGYSVSREKKESFPLTVTSAQKNPTAFYLCASIQGRLAGELFFGEGSRLTVL.

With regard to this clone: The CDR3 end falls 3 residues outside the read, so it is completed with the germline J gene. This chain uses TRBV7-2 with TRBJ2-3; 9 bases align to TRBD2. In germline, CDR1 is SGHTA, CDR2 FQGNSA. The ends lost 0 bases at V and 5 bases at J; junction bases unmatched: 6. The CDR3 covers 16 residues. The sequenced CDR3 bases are TGTGCCAGCAGCTTAGCAGGGGCGGGAGGGGGAGATACG. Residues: CASSLAGAGGGDT. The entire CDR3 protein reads CASSLAGAGGGDTQYF.

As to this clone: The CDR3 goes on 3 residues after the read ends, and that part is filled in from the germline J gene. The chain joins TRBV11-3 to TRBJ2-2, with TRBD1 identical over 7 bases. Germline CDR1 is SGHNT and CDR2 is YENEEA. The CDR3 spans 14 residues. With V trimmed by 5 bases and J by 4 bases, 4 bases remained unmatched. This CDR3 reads CASSLQGSTGELFF. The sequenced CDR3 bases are TGTGCCAGCAGCCTACAGGGGTCCACCGGGGAG.

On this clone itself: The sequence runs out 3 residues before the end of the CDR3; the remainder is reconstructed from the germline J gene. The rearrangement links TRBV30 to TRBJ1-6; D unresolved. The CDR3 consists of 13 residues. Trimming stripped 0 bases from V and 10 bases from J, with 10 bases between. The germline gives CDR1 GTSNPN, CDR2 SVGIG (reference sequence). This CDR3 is CAWSVPGNSPLHF. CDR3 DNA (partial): TGTGCCTGGAGTGTACCGGGGAACTCACCC.

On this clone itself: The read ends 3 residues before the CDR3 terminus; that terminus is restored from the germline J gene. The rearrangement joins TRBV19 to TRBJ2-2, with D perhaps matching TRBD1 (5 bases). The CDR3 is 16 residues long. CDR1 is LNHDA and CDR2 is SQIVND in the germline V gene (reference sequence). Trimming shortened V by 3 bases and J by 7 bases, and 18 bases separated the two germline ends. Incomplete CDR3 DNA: TGTGCCAGTAGTATCCTCCCCCAGGGAAGGATCGGGGAG. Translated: CASSILPQGRIGE. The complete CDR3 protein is CASSILPQGRIGELFF.

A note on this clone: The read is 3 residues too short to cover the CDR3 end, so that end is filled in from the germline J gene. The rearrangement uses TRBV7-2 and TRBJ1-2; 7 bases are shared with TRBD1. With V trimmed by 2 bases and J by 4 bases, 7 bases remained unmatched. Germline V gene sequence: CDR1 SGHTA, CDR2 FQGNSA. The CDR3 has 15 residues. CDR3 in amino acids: CASSLRHGTVYGYTF. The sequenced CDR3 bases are TGTGCCAGCAGCTTACGTCACGGGACAGTCTATGGC.

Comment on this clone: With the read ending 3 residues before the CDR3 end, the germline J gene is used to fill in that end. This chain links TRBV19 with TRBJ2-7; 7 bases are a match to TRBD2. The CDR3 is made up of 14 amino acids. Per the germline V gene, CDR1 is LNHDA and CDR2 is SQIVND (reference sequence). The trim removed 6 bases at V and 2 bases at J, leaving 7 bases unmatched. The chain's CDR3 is CASRLTAGAYEQYF. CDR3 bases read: TGTGCCAGTAGGTTGACGGCGGGAGCCTACGAG.

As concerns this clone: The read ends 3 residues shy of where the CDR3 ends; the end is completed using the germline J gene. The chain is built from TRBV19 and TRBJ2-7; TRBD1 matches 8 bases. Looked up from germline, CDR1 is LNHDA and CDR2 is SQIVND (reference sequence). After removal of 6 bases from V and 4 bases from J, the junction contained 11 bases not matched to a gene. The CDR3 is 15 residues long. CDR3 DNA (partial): TGTGCCAGTAGCAAATACCAGGGGGCGGCTTACGAG. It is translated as CASSKYQGAAYE. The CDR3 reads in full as CASSKYQGAAYEQYF.

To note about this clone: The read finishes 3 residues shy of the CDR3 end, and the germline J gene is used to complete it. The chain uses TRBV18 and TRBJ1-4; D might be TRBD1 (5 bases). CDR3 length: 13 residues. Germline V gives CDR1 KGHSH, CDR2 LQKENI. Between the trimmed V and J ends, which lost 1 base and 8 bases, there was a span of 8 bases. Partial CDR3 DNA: TGTGCCAGCTCACCACTCAGGGAAGAAAAA. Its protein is CASSPLREEK. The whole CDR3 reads CASSPLREEKLFF.

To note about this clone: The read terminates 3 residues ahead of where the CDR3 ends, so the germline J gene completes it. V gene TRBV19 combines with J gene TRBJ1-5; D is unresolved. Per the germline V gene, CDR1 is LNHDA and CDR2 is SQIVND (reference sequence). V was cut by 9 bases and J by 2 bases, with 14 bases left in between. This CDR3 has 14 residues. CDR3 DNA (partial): TGTGCCAGCGCCCGGGTCGGGGGCAATCAGCCC. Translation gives CASARVGGNQP. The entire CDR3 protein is CASARVGGNQPQHF.

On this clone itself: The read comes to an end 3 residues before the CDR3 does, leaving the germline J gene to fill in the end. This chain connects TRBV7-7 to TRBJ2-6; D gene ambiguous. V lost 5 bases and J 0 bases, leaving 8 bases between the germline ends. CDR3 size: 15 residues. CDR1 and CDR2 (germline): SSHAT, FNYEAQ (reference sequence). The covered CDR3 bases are TGTGCCAGCAGCCCCCTTCCCTCTGGGGCCAACGTC. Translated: CASSPLPSGANV. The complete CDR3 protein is CASSPLPSGANVLTF.

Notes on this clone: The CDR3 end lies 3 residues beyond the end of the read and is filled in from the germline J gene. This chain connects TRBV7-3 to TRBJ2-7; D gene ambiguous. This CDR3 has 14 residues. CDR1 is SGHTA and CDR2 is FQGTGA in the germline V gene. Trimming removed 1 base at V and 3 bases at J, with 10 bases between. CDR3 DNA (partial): TGTGCCAGCAGCTTAATTGGCGGAAGCTACGAG. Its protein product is CASSLIGGSYE. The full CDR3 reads CASSLIGGSYEQYF.

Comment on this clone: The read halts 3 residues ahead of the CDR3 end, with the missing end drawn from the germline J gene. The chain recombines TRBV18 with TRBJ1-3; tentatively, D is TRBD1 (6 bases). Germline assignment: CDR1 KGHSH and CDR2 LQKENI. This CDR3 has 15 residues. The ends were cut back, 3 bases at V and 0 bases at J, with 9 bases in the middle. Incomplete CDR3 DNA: TGTGCCAGCTCACCTCCGGACAGCTCTGGAAACACC. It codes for CASSPPDSSGNT. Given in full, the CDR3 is CASSPPDSSGNTIYF.